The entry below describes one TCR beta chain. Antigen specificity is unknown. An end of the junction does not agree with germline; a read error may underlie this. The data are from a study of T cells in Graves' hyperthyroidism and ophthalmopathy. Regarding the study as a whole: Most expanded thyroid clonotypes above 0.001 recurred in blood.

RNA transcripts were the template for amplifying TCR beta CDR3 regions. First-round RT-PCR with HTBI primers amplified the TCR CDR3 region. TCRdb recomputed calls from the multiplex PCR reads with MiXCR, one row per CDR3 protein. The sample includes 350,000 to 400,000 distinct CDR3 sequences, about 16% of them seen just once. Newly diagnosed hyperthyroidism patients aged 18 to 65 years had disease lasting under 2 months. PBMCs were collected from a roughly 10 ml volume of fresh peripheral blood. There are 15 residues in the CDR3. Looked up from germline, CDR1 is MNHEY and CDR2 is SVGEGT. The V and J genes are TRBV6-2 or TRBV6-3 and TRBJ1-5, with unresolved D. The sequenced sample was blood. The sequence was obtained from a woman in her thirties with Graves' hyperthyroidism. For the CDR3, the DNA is TGTGCCGGCAGCAACGGCGGGAATAGCAATCAGCCCCAGCATTTT. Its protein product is CAGSNGGNSNQPQHF.